The source of this T cell receptor (beta chain) is a study of CD8+ T cells in alopecia areata. The wider study: Tofacitinib ran 6 to 18 months, followed by 6 months off drug. Study-wide findings and caveats: It was lesional scalp, especially alopecia totalis/universalis, that showed higher clonality than normal scalp. Under tofacitinib, fewer expanded CD8+ clones appeared among the top 100 scalp clones. Scalp sample sequencing also detects resident alphabeta T cells of normal skin.

Once RNA had been extracted, it was reverse transcribed into cDNA to act as the sequencing template. Only in-frame clones appear in the TCRdb table, and some are missing; sequencing was by immunoSEQ multiplex PCR. This table has over 150,000 clones, roughly three fifths appearing once. For this clone: Its antigen remains unidentified. Different DNA sequences within this sample yield the same CDR3.

The sample's treatment: oral pan-JAK inhibitor, 5-10 mg twice daily. The clonotype comes from a human donor with alopecia areata. The sample here was CD4+ T cells sorted from blood, taken at week 4, from a patient treated with tofacitinib.

The CDR3 loop reads CASSLAGTGELFF. The CDR3 region has the DNA TGTGCCAGCAGCTTAGCAGGCACCGGGGAGCTGTTTTTT. The rearrangement uses TRBV7-2 and TRBJ2-2; D gene unclear. Between the trimmed V and J ends, which lost 0 bases and 4 bases, there was a span of 3 bases. CDR1 is SGHTA and CDR2 is FQGNSA in the germline V gene. The CDR3 has 13 amino acids.